This TCR beta chain was sequenced for a study of blood T cell repertoires in COVID-19. As handled by the study authors: Scientists estimated how many nucleated cells there were by amplifying reference gene primers. The data were produced by immunoSEQ multiplex PCR, yet TCRdb's version contains in-frame clones alone and is incomplete. V, J and clone size are taken as reported in that table, and D and trimming were inferred from the DNA itself. The sample consists of 7,000 to 9,000 clones, more than 80% of them appearing once. This CDR3 is built from 14 residues. The J segment lost 10 bases and the V segment lost 2 bases, leaving 5 bases of the junction unmatched. The germline gives CDR1 KGHSH, CDR2 LQKENI.

This receptor was taken from a human donor in a cohort sampled during active COVID-19. Sample: peripheral blood. The rearrangement joins TRBV18 to TRBJ2-1; 10 nucleotides agree with TRBD2. CDR3 sequence reads: CASSPGGLASEQFF. The CDR3 DNA sequence: TGTGCCAGCTCACCAGGGGGACTAGCGTCGGAGCAGTTCTTC.